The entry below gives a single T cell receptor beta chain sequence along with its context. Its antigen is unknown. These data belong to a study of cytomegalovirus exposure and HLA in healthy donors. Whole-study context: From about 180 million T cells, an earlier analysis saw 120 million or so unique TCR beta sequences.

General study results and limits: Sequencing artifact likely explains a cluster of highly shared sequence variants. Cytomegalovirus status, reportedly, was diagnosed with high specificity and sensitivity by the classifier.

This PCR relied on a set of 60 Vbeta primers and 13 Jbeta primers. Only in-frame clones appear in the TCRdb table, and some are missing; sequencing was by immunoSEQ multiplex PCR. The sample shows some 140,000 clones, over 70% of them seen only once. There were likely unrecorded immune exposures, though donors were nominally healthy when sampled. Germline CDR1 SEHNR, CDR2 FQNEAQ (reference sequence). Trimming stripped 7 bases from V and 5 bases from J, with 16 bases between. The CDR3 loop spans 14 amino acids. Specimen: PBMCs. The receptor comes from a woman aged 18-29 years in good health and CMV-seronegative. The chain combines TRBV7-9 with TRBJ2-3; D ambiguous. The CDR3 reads CASNLGKAVDTQYF. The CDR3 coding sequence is TGTGCCAGCAACCTAGGAAAGGCTGTAGATACGCAGTATTTT. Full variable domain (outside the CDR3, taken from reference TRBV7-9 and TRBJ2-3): DTGVSQNPRHKITKRGQNVTFRCDPISEHNRLYWYRQTLGQGPEFLTYFQNEAQLEKSRLLSDRFSAERPKGSFSTLEIQRTEQGDSAMYLCASNLGKAVDTQYFGPGTRLTVL.